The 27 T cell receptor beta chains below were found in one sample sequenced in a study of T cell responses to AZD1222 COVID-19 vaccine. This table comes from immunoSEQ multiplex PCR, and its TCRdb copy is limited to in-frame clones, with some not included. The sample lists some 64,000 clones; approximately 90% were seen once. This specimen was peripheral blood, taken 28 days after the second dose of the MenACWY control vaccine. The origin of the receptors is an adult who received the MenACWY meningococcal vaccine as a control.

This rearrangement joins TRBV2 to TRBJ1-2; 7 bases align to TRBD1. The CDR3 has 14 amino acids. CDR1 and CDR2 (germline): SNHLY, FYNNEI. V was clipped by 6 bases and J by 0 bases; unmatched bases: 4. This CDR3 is CASREDRTNYGYTF. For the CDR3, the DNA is TGTGCCAGCAGAGAGGACAGGACTAACTATGGCTACACCTTC.

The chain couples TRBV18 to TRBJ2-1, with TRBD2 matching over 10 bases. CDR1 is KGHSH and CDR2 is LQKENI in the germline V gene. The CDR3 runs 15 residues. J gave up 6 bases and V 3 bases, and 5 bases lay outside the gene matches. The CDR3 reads CASSPQREGPNEQFF. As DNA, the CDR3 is TGTGCCAGCTCACCCCAGCGGGAGGGCCCCAATGAGCAGTTCTTC.

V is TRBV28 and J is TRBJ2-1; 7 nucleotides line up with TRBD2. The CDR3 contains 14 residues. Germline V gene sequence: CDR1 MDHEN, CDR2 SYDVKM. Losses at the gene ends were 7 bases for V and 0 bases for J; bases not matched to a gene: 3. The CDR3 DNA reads TGTGCCAGCAAGAGCGGGGCCTCCTACAATGAGCAGTTCTTC. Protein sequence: CASKSGASYNEQFF.

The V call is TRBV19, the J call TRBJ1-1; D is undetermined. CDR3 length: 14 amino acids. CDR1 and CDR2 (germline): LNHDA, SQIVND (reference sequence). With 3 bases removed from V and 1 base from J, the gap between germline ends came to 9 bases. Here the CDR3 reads CASSIEFRNTEAFF. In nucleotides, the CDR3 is TGTGCCAGTAGTATCGAGTTCCGGAACACTGAAGCTTTCTTT.

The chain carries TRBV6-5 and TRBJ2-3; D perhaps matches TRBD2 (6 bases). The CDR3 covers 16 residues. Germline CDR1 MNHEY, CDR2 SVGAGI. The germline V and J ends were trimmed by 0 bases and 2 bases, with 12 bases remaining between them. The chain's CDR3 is CASSYSALALTDTQYF. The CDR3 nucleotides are TGTGCCAGCAGTTACTCCGCACTAGCCCTCACAGATACGCAGTATTTT.

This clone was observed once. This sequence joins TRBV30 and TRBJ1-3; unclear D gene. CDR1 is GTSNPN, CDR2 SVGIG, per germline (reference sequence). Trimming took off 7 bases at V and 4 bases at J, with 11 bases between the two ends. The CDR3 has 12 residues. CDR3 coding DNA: TGTGCCTTCTCGGCGGGAGGAAACACCATATATTTT. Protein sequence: CAFSAGGNTIYF.

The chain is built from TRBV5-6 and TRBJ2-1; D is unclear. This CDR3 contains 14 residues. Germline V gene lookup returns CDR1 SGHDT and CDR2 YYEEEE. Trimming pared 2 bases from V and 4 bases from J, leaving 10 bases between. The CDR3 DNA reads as TGTGCCAGCAGCTTAGGGCGGAGTTACAATGAGCAGTTCTTC. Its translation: CASSLGRSYNEQFF. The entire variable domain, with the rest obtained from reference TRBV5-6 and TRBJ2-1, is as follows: DAGVTQSPTHLIKTRGQQVTLRCSPKSGHDTVSWYQQALGQGPQFIFQYYEEEERQRGNFPDRFSGHQFPNYSSELNVNALLLGDSALYLCASSLGRSYNEQFFGPGTRLTVL.

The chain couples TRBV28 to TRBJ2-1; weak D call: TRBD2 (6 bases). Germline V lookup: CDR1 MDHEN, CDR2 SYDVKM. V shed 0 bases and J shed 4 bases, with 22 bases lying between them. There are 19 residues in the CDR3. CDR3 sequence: CASSLWRTSTGEDYNEQFF. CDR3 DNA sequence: TGTGCCAGCAGTTTATGGCGTACTAGCACGGGAGAGGATTACAATGAGCAGTTCTTC. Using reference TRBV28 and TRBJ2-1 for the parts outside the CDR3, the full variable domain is DVKVTQSSRYLVKRTGEKVFLECVQDMDHENMFWYRQDPGLGLRLIYFSYDVKMKEKGDIPEGYSVSREKKERFSLILESASTNQTSMYLCASSLWRTSTGEDYNEQFFGPGTRLTVL.

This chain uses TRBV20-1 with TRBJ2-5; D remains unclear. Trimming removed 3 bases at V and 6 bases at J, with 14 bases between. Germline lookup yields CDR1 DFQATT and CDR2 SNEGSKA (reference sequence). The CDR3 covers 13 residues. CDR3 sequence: CSASISSLKTQYF. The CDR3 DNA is TGCAGTGCTAGTATATCGTCCCTCAAGACCCAGTACTTC.

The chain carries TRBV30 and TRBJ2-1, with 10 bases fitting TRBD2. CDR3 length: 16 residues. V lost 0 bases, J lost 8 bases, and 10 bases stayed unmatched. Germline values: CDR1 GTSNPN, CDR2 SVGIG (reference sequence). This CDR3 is CAWSVGLAGGGDEQFF. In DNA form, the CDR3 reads TGTGCCTGGAGTGTAGGGTTAGCGGGAGGAGGGGATGAGCAGTTCTTC.

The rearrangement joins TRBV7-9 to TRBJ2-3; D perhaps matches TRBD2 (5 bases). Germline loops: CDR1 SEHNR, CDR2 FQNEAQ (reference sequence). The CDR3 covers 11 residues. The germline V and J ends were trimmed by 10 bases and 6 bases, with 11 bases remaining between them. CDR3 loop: CATGKVDTQYF. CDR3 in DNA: TGTGCCACCGGGAAGGTGGATACGCAGTATTTT.

The CDR3 here is CASSSRGNEQFF. CDR3 coding DNA: TGTGCCAGCAGTTCAAGGGGCAATGAGCAGTTCTTC. The rearrangement joins TRBV12-3 or TRBV12-4 to TRBJ2-1, with D perhaps TRBD1 (5 bases). This CDR3 contains 12 residues. V lost 4 bases, J lost 6 bases, and 7 bases lay in between.

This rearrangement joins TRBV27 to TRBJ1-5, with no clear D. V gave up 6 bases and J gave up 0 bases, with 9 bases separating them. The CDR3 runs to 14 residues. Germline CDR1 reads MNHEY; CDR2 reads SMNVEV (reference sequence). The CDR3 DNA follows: TGTGCCAGCAGAACCTCATATAGCAATCAGCCCCAGCATTTT. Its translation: CASRTSYSNQPQHF.

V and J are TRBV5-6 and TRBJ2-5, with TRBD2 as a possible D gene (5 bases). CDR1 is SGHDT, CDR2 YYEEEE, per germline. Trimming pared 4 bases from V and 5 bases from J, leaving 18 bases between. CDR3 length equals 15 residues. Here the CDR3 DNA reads TGTGCCAGCAGCCCGAGGACTCCTGCCGTGGAGACCCAGTACTTC. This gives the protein CASSPRTPAVETQYF. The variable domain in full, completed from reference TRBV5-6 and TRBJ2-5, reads DAGVTQSPTHLIKTRGQQVTLRCSPKSGHDTVSWYQQALGQGPQFIFQYYEEEERQRGNFPDRFSGHQFPNYSSELNVNALLLGDSALYLCASSPRTPAVETQYFGPGTRLLVL.

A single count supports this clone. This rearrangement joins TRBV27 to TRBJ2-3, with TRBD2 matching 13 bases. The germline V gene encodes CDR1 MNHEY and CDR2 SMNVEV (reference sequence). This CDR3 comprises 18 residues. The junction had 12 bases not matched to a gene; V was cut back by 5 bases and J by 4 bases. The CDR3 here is CASSPLIGTSGTADTQYF. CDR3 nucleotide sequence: TGTGCCAGCAGTCCCCTTATAGGGACTAGCGGGACAGCAGATACGCAGTATTTT.

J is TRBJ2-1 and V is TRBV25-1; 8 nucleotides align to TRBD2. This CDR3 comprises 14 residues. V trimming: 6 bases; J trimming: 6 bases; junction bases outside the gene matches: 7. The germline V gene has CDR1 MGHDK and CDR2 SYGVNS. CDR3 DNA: TGTGCCAGCAGCGAACCGGGAGGGGGCAATGAGCAGTTCTTC. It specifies CASSEPGGGNEQFF.

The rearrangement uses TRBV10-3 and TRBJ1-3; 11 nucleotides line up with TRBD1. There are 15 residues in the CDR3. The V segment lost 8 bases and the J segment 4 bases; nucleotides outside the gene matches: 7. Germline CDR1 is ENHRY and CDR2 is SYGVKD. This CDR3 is CAIGQGAEVGNTIYF. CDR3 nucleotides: TGTGCCATCGGACAGGGGGCGGAAGTCGGAAACACCATATATTTT.

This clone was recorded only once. The CDR3 here is CATGKGFEGTDTQYF. CDR3 nucleotides: TGTGCCACCGGAAAGGGCTTTGAGGGCACAGATACGCAGTATTTT. The rearrangement uses TRBV24-1 and TRBJ2-3; D is undetermined. Trimming cost V 9 bases and J 1 base, with 16 bases left between them. The germline CDR1 and CDR2 sequences are KGHDR and SFDVKD. The CDR3 extends over 15 amino acids.

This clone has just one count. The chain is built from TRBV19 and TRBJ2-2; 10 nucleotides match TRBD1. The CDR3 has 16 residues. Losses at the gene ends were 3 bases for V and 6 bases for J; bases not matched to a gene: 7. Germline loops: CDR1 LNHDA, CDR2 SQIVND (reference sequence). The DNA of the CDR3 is TGTGCCAGTAGTATTATTCAAGGACAGGGGGCCGGGGAGCTGTTTTTT. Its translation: CASSIIQGQGAGELFF.

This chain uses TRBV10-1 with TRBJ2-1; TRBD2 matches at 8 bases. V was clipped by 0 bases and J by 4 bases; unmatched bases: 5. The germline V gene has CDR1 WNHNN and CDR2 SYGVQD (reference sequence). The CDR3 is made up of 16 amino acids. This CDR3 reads CASSESWREDYNEQFF. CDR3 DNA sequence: TGCGCCAGCAGTGAGTCTTGGCGGGAGGATTACAATGAGCAGTTCTTC.

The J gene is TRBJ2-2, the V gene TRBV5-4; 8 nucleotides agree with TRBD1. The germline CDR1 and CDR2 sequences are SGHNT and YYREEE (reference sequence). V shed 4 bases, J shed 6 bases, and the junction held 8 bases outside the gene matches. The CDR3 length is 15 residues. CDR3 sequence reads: CASSGTDRAAGELFF. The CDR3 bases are TGTGCCAGCAGCGGGACGGACAGGGCGGCCGGGGAGCTGTTTTTT.

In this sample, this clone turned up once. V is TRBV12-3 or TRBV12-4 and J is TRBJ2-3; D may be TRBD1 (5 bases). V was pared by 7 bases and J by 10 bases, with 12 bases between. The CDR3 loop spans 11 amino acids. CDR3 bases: TGTGCCAGCACCCAGGGTAAAGCGCAGTATTTT. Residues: CASTQGKAQYF.

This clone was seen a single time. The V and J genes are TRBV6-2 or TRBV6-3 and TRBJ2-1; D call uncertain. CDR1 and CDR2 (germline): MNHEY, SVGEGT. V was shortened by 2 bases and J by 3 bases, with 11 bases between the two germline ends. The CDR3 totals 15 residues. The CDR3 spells CASSYRHGSYNEQFF. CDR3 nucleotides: TGTGCCAGCAGTTACCGGCACGGAAGCTACAATGAGCAGTTCTTC.

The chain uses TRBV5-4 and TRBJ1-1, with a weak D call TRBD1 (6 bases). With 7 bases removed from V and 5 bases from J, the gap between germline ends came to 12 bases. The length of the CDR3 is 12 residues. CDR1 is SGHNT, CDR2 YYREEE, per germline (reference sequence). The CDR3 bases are TGTGCCAGCGGAAGGGGGAATACTGAAGCTTTCTTT. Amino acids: CASGRGNTEAFF.

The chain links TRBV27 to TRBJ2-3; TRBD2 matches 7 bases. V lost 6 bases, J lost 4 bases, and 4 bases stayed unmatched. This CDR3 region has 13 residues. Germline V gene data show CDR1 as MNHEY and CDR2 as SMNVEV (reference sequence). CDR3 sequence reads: CASSYGGADTQYF. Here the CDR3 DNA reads TGTGCCAGCAGCTATGGGGGGGCAGATACGCAGTATTTT.

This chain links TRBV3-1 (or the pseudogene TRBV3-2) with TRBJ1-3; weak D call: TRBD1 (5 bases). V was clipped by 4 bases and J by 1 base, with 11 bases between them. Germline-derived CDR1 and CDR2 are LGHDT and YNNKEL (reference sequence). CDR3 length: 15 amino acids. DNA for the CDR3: TGTGCCAGCAGCCTAAGGGACGGATCTGGAAACACCATATATTTT. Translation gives CASSLRDGSGNTIYF.

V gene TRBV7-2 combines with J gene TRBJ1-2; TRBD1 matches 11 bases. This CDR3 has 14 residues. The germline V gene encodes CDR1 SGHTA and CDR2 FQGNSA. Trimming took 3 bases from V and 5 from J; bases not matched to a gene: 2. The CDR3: CASSFGQGAYGYTF. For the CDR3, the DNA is TGTGCCAGCAGCTTCGGACAGGGGGCTTATGGCTACACCTTC.